This T cell receptor (beta chain) came from a study of T cell responses to AZD1222 COVID-19 vaccine. Some clones are missing from TCRdb's copy, which holds only in-frame ones; the method was immunoSEQ multiplex PCR. The sample holds around 140,000 clones, roughly 92% seen once. The receptor was isolated from an adult who received the AZD1222 COVID-19 vaccine. Material: peripheral blood, obtained 28 days after the second AZD1222 dose.

The CDR3 is CAISASGKNQPQHF. CDR3 bases: TGTGCCATCAGTGCCTCGGGAAAAAATCAGCCCCAGCATTTT. The chain is built from TRBV10-3 and TRBJ1-5; D is unresolved. The CDR3 runs 14 residues. CDR1 is ENHRY and CDR2 is SYGVKD in the germline V gene. With 4 bases removed from V and 4 bases from J, the gap between germline ends came to 11 bases.